This passage covers 14 T cell receptor beta chains from one sample sequenced in a study of cytomegalovirus exposure and HLA in healthy donors. The PCR contained 60 Vbeta and 13 Jbeta primers. This table comes from immunoSEQ multiplex PCR, and its TCRdb copy is limited to in-frame clones, with some not included. Of some 180,000 clones listed, about 13% were seen once; the top ten hold about 7.8%. The sequenced material came from PBMCs. Source of these receptors: a man in his fifties in good health and CMV-seropositive.

Note on this clone: A junction boundary mismatches the germline segment, possibly from a read error. The chain employs TRBV11-3 and TRBJ2-5; a weak D match, TRBD1 (6 bases). The CDR3 is 11 amino acids. Germline V gives CDR1 SGHNT, CDR2 YENEEA. CDR3 bases: TGTGCCAGCGGACAGCAAGAGACCCACTACTTC. It specifies CASGQQETHYF. Drawing the rest from reference TRBV11-3 and TRBJ2-5, the complete variable domain is EAGVVQSPRYKIIEKKQPVAFWCNPISGHNTLYWYLQNLGQGPELLIRYENEEAVDDSQLPKDRFSAERLKGVDSTLKIQPAELGDSAVYLCASGQQETHYFGPGTRLLVL.

This clone was counted between two and nine times. DNA for the CDR3: TGTGCCAGCAGCTTGGGCAGGGGACGGTTGGAGGAGCAGTACTTC. It is translated as CASSLGRGRLEEQYF. V gene TRBV5-4 combines with J gene TRBJ2-7, with a weak D call TRBD1 (6 bases). Germline lookup yields CDR1 SGHNT and CDR2 YYREEE (reference sequence). The CDR3 has 15 amino acids. The germline V and J ends were trimmed by 0 bases and 7 bases, with 17 bases remaining between them.

The V gene is TRBV9, the J gene TRBJ1-2, with TRBD1 identical over 9 bases. The germline V gene encodes CDR1 SGDLS and CDR2 YYNGEE. J lost 5 bases, V lost 6 bases, and 14 bases had no gene match. The CDR3 is 16 residues long. The CDR3 loop reads CASTKGTGTTLYGYTF. The CDR3 DNA sequence: TGTGCCAGCACCAAGGGGACAGGGACCACATTATATGGCTACACCTTC. Full variable domain (outside the CDR3, taken from reference TRBV9 and TRBJ1-2): DSGVTQTPKHLITATGQRVTLRCSPRSGDLSVYWYQQSLDQGLQFLIQYYNGEERAKGNILERFSAQQFPDLHSELNLSSLELGDSALYFCASTKGTGTTLYGYTFGSGTRLTVV.

This clone was found a few times. This chain links TRBV9 with TRBJ2-1, with 10 bases matching TRBD1. The V segment lost 3 bases and the J segment 7 bases; nucleotides outside the gene matches: 7. The CDR3 is 15 amino acids. Germline-derived CDR1 and CDR2 are SGDLS and YYNGEE. The CDR3 reads CASSAGTGVMNEQFF. In DNA, the CDR3 is TGTGCCAGCAGCGCCGGGACAGGGGTTATGAATGAGCAGTTCTTC.

This clone was observed a few times. The V call is TRBV18, the J call TRBJ1-1; 11 positions match TRBD1. Germline loops: CDR1 KGHSH, CDR2 LQKENI. The CDR3 consists of 17 residues. V lost 3 bases and J lost 1; bases outside the gene matches: 7. The CDR3 DNA sequence: TGTGCCAGCTCACCCAGGACAGGGGGCGCGACGAACACTGAAGCTTTCTTT. This encodes CASSPRTGGATNTEAFF.

V is TRBV4-3 and J is TRBJ1-5; possible D gene TRBD1, 6 bases. The CDR3 spans 17 residues. Trimming cost V 4 bases and J 2 bases, with 18 bases left between them. Germline values: CDR1 LGHNA, CDR2 YSLEER. This CDR3 reads CASSPSAGAVGNQPQHF. CDR3 in DNA: TGCGCCAGCAGCCCCTCCGCAGGGGCGGTCGGCAATCAGCCCCAGCATTTT.

This clone was seen only a few times. The V call is TRBV29-1, the J call TRBJ2-2; 7 bases fit TRBD1. Germline loops: CDR1 SQVTM, CDR2 ANQGSEA. V trimming: 5 bases; J trimming: 2 bases; junction bases outside the gene matches: 5. The CDR3 is 14 amino acids. The CDR3 DNA follows: TGCAGCGTTCCGAGGGACAGAAACACCGGGGAGCTGTTTTTT. This codes for CSVPRDRNTGELFF.

V gene TRBV18 combines with J gene TRBJ2-3; D is possibly TRBD2 (6 bases). The CDR3 length is 14 residues. V dropped 2 bases and J dropped 9 bases, with 15 bases sitting between them. CDR1 KGHSH and CDR2 LQKENI come from the germline V gene. Written as DNA, the CDR3 is TGTGCCAGCTCACCAGGTATCGGAGGGGAAACGCAGTATTTT. Encoded protein: CASSPGIGGETQYF. The whole variable domain, filled in from reference TRBV18 and TRBJ2-3, reads NAGVMQNPRHLVRRRGQEARLRCSPMKGHSHVYWYRQLPEEGLKFMVYLQKENIIDESGMPKERFSAEFPKEGPSILRIQQVVRGDSAAYFCASSPGIGGETQYFGPGTRLTVL.

The V and J genes are TRBV7-3 and TRBJ2-6; TRBD1 is a possible D gene (5 bases). The germline V and J ends were trimmed by 2 bases and 4 bases, with 9 bases remaining between them. Germline lookup yields CDR1 SGHTA and CDR2 FQGTGA. The CDR3 consists of 15 residues. This chain's CDR3 is CASSLSRAGANVLTF. The CDR3 nucleotides are TGTGCCAGCAGCTTATCCAGGGCCGGGGCCAACGTCCTGACTTTC.

CDR3 amino acids: CASSQDWLVTGELFF. CDR3 coding DNA: TGCGCCAGCAGCCAAGATTGGCTAGTTACCGGGGAGCTGTTTTTT. The V and J genes are TRBV4-3 and TRBJ2-2; D remains unclear. Germline V gene data show CDR1 as LGHNA and CDR2 as YSLEER. V dropped 0 bases and J dropped 5 bases, with 10 bases sitting between them. The CDR3 spans 15 residues.

In this sample, this clone turned up a few times. The genes are TRBV28 and TRBJ2-1, with D possibly matching TRBD2 (5 bases). CDR1 is MDHEN and CDR2 is SYDVKM in the germline V gene. V shed 6 bases and J shed 6 bases, with 6 bases lying between them. The CDR3 extends over 11 amino acids. Here the CDR3 reads CASRLANEQFF. CDR3 coding DNA: TGTGCCAGCAGGCTAGCCAATGAGCAGTTCTTC.

There are a few counts of this clone. The chain combines TRBV9 with TRBJ1-2; weak D call: TRBD1 (5 bases). Deletions cut 0 bases from V and 8 bases from J, with 11 bases between. The CDR3 is 13 residues long. Germline values: CDR1 SGDLS, CDR2 YYNGEE. This chain's CDR3 is CASSVGAGIGYTF. Here the CDR3 DNA reads TGTGCCAGCAGCGTAGGAGCAGGGATAGGCTACACCTTC.

This clone has more than one count but fewer than ten. The chain carries TRBV2 and TRBJ2-3; tentatively, D is TRBD2 (7 bases). Trimming took 7 bases from V and 0 from J, leaving 17 bases between them. The length of the CDR3 is 16 residues. Germline values: CDR1 SNHLY, CDR2 FYNNEI. CDR3: CASNPWRGGSTDTQYF. CDR3 nucleotides: TGTGCCAGCAACCCCTGGAGGGGGGGCAGCACAGATACGCAGTATTTT.

As regards this clone: An end of the junction does not agree with germline; a read error may underlie this. The rearrangement uses TRBV30 and TRBJ1-6; D is possibly TRBD1 (6 bases). This CDR3 spans 16 amino acids. Germline V gene data show CDR1 as GTSNPN and CDR2 as SVGIG (reference sequence). CDR3 nucleotide sequence: TGTGCCTGGAGTATACTCGGACAGCCCTATGATTCACCCCTCCACTTT. It specifies CAWSILGQPYDSPLHF.